This entry is about one T cell receptor beta chain. V was trimmed by 1 base and J by 0 bases, leaving 7 bases between them. This CDR3 has 15 residues. Germline V gives CDR1 LGHDT, CDR2 YNNKEL (reference sequence). This entry comes from a study of control samples from healthy donors and cancer patients. Assay: immunoSEQ multiplex PCR; the TCRdb copy retains only in-frame clones and omits some. The table includes about 49,000 clones, 80% to 90% detected once. The source material was PBMCs. This receptor was identified in a woman aged 45 to 65 with lung cancer. J is TRBJ2-1 and V is TRBV3-1 (or the pseudogene TRBV3-2), with a possible D match to TRBD1 (5 bases). In DNA form, the CDR3 reads TGTGCCAGCAGCCAAGGAGACAGCTCCTACAATGAGCAGTTCTTC. It codes for CASSQGDSSYNEQFF.